The next 5 T cell receptor beta chains were all read from a single sample in a study of T cells after yellow fever vaccination. Via MiXCR, TCRdb re-called the 5' RACE reads, giving one row per CDR3 protein. This repertoire shows some 320,000 distinct CDR3 sequences, roughly 4.3% found once; its top ten account for approximately 23%. Specimen: PBMCs, collected 5 days after the yellow fever booster vaccination. The receptors stem from a man younger than 30 who received the YFV17D yellow fever vaccine.

This clonotype showed up just a few times. V usage is TRBV7-3 and J usage is TRBJ1-1; 9 bases are a match to TRBD1. The trim removed 4 bases at V and 8 bases at J, leaving 5 bases unmatched. The CDR3 has 13 amino acids. CDR1 and CDR2 (germline): SGHTA, FQGTGA. CDR3 region: CASSSFGQGEAFF. The CDR3 DNA reads as TGTGCCAGCAGCTCCTTCGGACAGGGGGAAGCTTTCTTT. Full variable domain (missing parts from reference TRBV7-3 and TRBJ1-1): GAGVSQTPSNKVTEKGKYVELRCDPISGHTALYWYRQSLGQGPEFLIYFQGTGAADDSGLPNDRFFAVRPEGSVSTLKIQRTERGDSAVYLCASSSFGQGEAFFGQGTRLTVV.

V and J are TRBV5-1 and TRBJ2-5; D is ambiguous. Trimming removed 0 bases at V and 9 bases at J, with 6 bases between. Germline-derived CDR1 and CDR2 are SGHRS and YFSETQ. The CDR3 is made up of 11 amino acids. CDR3 amino acids: CASSLDGAQYF. Here the CDR3 DNA reads TGCGCCAGCAGCTTGGATGGGGCCCAGTACTTC.

Many counts were recorded for this clonotype. The CDR3 sequence: CASSLRTATNEKLFF. The CDR3 bases are TGTGCCAGCAGTTTGCGGACAGCAACTAATGAAAAACTGTTTTTT. V gene TRBV7-2 combines with J gene TRBJ1-4; D possibly corresponds to TRBD1 (6 bases). The germline V and J ends were trimmed by 6 bases and 0 bases, with 11 bases remaining between them. Germline loops: CDR1 SGHTA, CDR2 FQGNSA. CDR3 length: 15 amino acids. The full variable domain, its missing parts supplied by reference TRBV7-2 and TRBJ1-4, is GAGVSQSPSNKVTEKGKDVELRCDPISGHTALYWYRQSLGQGLEFLIYFQGNSAPDKSGLPSDRFSAERTGGSVSTLTIQRTQQEDSAVYLCASSLRTATNEKLFFGSGTQLSVL.

The sample holds a few counts of this clonotype. CDR3 region: CASSSGPRRGGTDTQYF. In nucleotides, the CDR3 is TGCGCCAGCAGCTCTGGGCCCCGCCGGGGGGGAACAGATACGCAGTATTTT. V usage is TRBV5-1 and J usage is TRBJ2-3, with 8 bases identical to TRBD2. After removal of 3 bases from V and 3 bases from J, the junction contained 12 bases not matched to a gene. Germline CDR1 and CDR2: SGHRS and YFSETQ. The CDR3 runs 17 residues.

This clonotype was picked up a small number of times. V gene TRBV10-3 combines with J gene TRBJ2-2; the D is unclear. The CDR3 has 15 residues. V lost 3 bases to trimming and J lost 1 base, with 9 bases between them. Germline values: CDR1 ENHRY, CDR2 SYGVKD. The CDR3 nucleotides are TGTGCCATCAGTGATAAGGCAGGGAACACCGGGGAGCTGTTTTTT. Residues: CAISDKAGNTGELFF.